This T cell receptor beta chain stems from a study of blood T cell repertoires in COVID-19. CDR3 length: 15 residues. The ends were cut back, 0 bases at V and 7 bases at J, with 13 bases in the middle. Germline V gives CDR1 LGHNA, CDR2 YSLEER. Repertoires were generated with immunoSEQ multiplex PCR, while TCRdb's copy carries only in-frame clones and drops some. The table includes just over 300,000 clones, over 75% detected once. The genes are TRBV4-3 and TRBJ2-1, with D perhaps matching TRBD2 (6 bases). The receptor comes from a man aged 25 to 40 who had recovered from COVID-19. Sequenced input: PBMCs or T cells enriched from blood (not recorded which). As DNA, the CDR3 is TGCGCCAGCAGCCAAGAAGTGAACCGGGGGAATGAGCAGTTCTTC. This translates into CASSQEVNRGNEQFF.